Listed here are 29 T cell receptor beta chains from one sample, sequenced in a study of cytomegalovirus exposure and HLA in healthy donors. PCR amplification relied on 60 Vbeta primers (plus 13 Jbeta primers). The repertoire was sequenced with immunoSEQ multiplex PCR; TCRdb's copy has only in-frame clones and lacks some. The data hold approximately 120,000 clones, with around 81% observed a single time. Sequencing was performed on PBMCs. These receptors all come from a woman in her twenties or thirties in good health and CMV-seronegative.

The chain links TRBV6-7 to TRBJ2-7; possible D gene TRBD2, 5 bases. TRBV6-7 is designated an ORF whose function remains uncertain. The CDR3 is 17 amino acids. Trimming removed 10 bases from V and 5 bases from J, with 30 bases in between. CDR3 in amino acids: CATTLNIKTGITNEQYF. Here the CDR3 DNA reads TGTGCCACCACTCTCAATATAAAAACGGGGATTACGAACGAGCAGTACTTC.

The gene calls are TRBV11-2 and TRBJ2-7; D remains ambiguous. The germline CDR1 and CDR2 sequences are SGHAT and FQNNGV. This CDR3 contains 14 residues. The V gene lost 2 bases and the J gene lost 0 bases, with 8 bases spanning the gap. CDR3 protein: CASSLMAASYEQYF. CDR3 coding DNA: TGTGCCAGCAGCTTAATGGCGGCCTCCTACGAGCAGTACTTC. The full variable domain, rest sourced from reference TRBV11-2 and TRBJ2-7, is EAGVAQSPRYKIIEKRQSVAFWCNPISGHATLYWYQQILGQGPKLLIQFQNNGVVDDSQLPKDRFSAERLKGVDSTLKIQPAKLEDSAVYLCASSLMAASYEQYFGPGTRLTVT.

The genes are TRBV19 and TRBJ2-5; D might be TRBD2 (5 bases). With the DNA end fitting TRBJ2-7 better, the J assignment may be wrong. The CDR3 consists of 13 residues. Germline V lookup: CDR1 LNHDA, CDR2 SQIVND (reference sequence). The CDR3 region is CASSGGPSYEQYF. The CDR3 bases are TGTGCCAGTAGCGGCGGGCCCTCCTACGAGCAGTACTTC.

This sequence joins TRBV7-6 and TRBJ1-1; D possibly corresponds to TRBD1 (6 bases). CDR1 and CDR2 from the germline V gene are SGHVS and FNYEAQ. The germline V and J ends were trimmed by 4 bases and 5 bases, with 14 bases remaining between them. The CDR3 sequence is 14 residues long. CDR3 residues: CASSSTGPGTEAFF. The CDR3 DNA reads as TGTGCCAGCAGCTCAACAGGGCCGGGGACTGAAGCTTTCTTT.

The CDR3 region is CASSLGSYSFRELFF. CDR3 DNA sequence: TGTGCCAGCAGTTTAGGGAGTTATAGTTTTCGGGAGCTGTTTTTT. This chain uses TRBV27 with TRBJ2-2; possibly TRBD2 for D (5 bases). CDR1 and CDR2 from the germline V gene are MNHEY and SMNVEV (reference sequence). The CDR3 covers 15 residues. The V and J ends lost 2 bases and 9 bases respectively, with 16 bases between them.

The V call is TRBV7-9, the J call TRBJ2-7; tentatively, D is TRBD2 (6 bases). The ends were cut back, 5 bases at V and 0 bases at J, with 14 bases in the middle. There are 15 residues in the CDR3. In germline, CDR1 is SEHNR, CDR2 FQNEAQ (reference sequence). In DNA, the CDR3 is TGTGCCAGCAGCCCCGGGGAGGCCAGCTCCTACGAGCAGTACTTC. It codes for CASSPGEASSYEQYF.

This clone was detected a few times. The chain uses TRBV19 and TRBJ2-7; 7 positions agree with TRBD1. Germline V gene data show CDR1 as LNHDA and CDR2 as SQIVND (reference sequence). J lost 1 base, V lost 3 bases, and 12 bases had no gene match. The CDR3 has 17 residues. The CDR3 here is CASSIQGVTGASYEQYF. CDR3 sequence (DNA): TGTGCCAGTAGTATCCAGGGGGTGACCGGCGCGTCCTACGAGCAGTACTTC.

The gene calls are TRBV28 and TRBJ2-3; D call uncertain. Germline CDR1 MDHEN, CDR2 SYDVKM. This CDR3 contains 12 residues. V was trimmed by 6 bases and J by 4 bases, leaving 8 bases between them. The CDR3 sequence: CASSQLSDTQYF. CDR3 DNA: TGTGCCAGCAGCCAACTATCAGATACGCAGTATTTT.

This clone was picked up one time. J is TRBJ1-3 and V is TRBV28, with unresolved D. From germline, CDR1 is MDHEN and CDR2 SYDVKM. V was trimmed by 2 bases and J by 4 bases, leaving 3 bases between them. The CDR3 loop spans 12 amino acids. The CDR3 spells CASSLAGNTIYF. The CDR3 nucleotides read TGTGCCAGCAGTTTAGCGGGAAACACCATATATTTT.

The rearrangement joins TRBV7-9 to TRBJ2-5, with 10 bases matching TRBD2. With 4 bases clipped from V and 5 bases from J, the junction kept 7 bases outside the gene matches. CDR1 is SEHNR, CDR2 FQNEAQ, per germline (reference sequence). CDR3 length equals 15 residues. CDR3 sequence reads: CASSSHLAGGETQYF. In DNA, the CDR3 is TGTGCCAGCAGCTCTCATTTAGCGGGAGGTGAGACCCAGTACTTC.

CDR3 sequence reads: CASSSAVGAHEKLFF. Here the CDR3 DNA reads TGTGCCAGCAGCTCCGCCGTGGGGGCGCATGAAAAACTGTTTTTT. The chain links TRBV7-6 to TRBJ1-4; D perhaps matches TRBD1 (6 bases). Trimming removed 4 bases at V and 6 bases at J, with 15 bases between. This CDR3 comprises 15 residues. In germline, CDR1 is SGHVS, CDR2 FNYEAQ. Combining the CDR3 with reference TRBV7-6 and TRBJ1-4 gives the whole variable domain GAGVSQSPRYKVTKRGQDVALRCDPISGHVSLYWYRQALGQGPEFLTYFNYEAQQDKSGLPNDRFSAERPEGSISTLTIQRTEQRDSAMYRCASSSAVGAHEKLFFGSGTQLSVL.

The chain uses TRBV7-2 and TRBJ2-5, with D tentatively TRBD2 (5 bases). The CDR3 has 13 residues. V lost 2 bases to trimming and J lost 7 bases, with 11 bases between them. Germline V gene sequence: CDR1 SGHTA, CDR2 FQGNSA. DNA of the CDR3: TGTGCCAGCAGCTTAAGGGAGACCGGGACCCAGTACTTC. This translates into CASSLRETGTQYF.

The V and J genes are TRBV11-2 and TRBJ2-5; TRBD2 aligns across 10 bases. This CDR3 has 15 amino acids. Looked up from germline, CDR1 is SGHAT and CDR2 is FQNNGV. Unmatched junction bases numbered 12, after V lost 3 bases and J lost 11 bases. DNA for the CDR3: TGTGCCAGCAGCTTGGGAAGCGGGAGGGCCGGGGAGCAGTACTTC. Translating gives CASSLGSGRAGEQYF.

This clone has just a few counts. This sequence joins TRBV19 and TRBJ1-5; D remains ambiguous. The CDR3 consists of 16 residues. The germline CDR1 and CDR2 sequences are LNHDA and SQIVND (reference sequence). V gave up 5 bases and J gave up 6 bases, with 20 bases separating them. As DNA, the CDR3 is TGTGCCAGTAGTGCAAGCCGGGATCCCTTGGGTCAGCCCCAGCATTTT. This translates into CASSASRDPLGQPQHF.

This chain links TRBV29-1 with TRBJ1-4; 9 bases agree with TRBD1. Germline CDR1 and CDR2: SQVTM and ANQGSEA. CDR3 length equals 17 residues. The trim removed 7 bases at V and 6 bases at J, leaving 18 bases unmatched. This chain's CDR3 is CSARSRATGGYDEKLFF. CDR3 sequence (DNA): TGCAGCGCCAGAAGTCGGGCGACAGGGGGATACGATGAAAAACTGTTTTTT.

DNA of the CDR3: TGTGCCAGCAGCTTAGATTCCAGGGCCCCCACAGATACGCAGTATTTT. Translated: CASSLDSRAPTDTQYF. The V gene is TRBV11-2, the J gene TRBJ2-3; TRBD1 is a possible D gene (5 bases). Per germline, CDR1 SGHAT and CDR2 FQNNGV. The V end lost 0 bases, the J end lost 2 bases, and 12 bases lay between the germline ends. The CDR3 covers 16 residues.

The chain is built from TRBV5-1 and TRBJ1-3; D is uncertain. CDR1 and CDR2 (germline): SGHRS, YFSETQ. The CDR3 contains 13 residues. The ends were cut back, 4 bases at V and 8 bases at J, with 13 bases in the middle. CDR3 sequence (DNA): TGCGCCAGCAGCAATAACCTCGGGGACACCATATATTTT. Translation: CASSNNLGDTIYF.

This clone came up a few times. This chain joins TRBV7-8 and TRBJ2-5, with TRBD1 matching 10 bases. The CDR3 runs 16 residues. The junction had 6 bases not matched to a gene; V was cut back by 5 bases and J by 0 bases. Germline CDR1 and CDR2: SGHVS and FQNEAQ. CDR3 in DNA: TGTGCCAGCAGCAAGGACAGGGGGATAAACCAAGAGACCCAGTACTTC. This codes for CASSKDRGINQETQYF.

V gene TRBV27 combines with J gene TRBJ2-6; 11 bases fit TRBD1. V gave up 2 bases and J gave up 2 bases; unmatched junction bases: 2. CDR1 and CDR2 from the germline V gene are MNHEY and SMNVEV (reference sequence). There are 17 residues in the CDR3. The CDR3 nucleotides are TGTGCCAGCAGTTTAGGGACAGGGGGAACTGGGGCCAACGTCCTGACTTTC. Protein sequence: CASSLGTGGTGANVLTF.

This chain links TRBV6-5 with TRBJ1-1; TRBD1 is a possible D gene (6 bases). CDR1 is MNHEY and CDR2 is SVGAGI in the germline V gene. V was cut by 7 bases and J by 0 bases, with 15 bases left in between. The CDR3 totals 15 residues. CDR3 protein: CASKRGQIMNTEAFF. The CDR3 DNA reads as TGTGCCAGCAAAAGAGGACAGATAATGAACACTGAAGCTTTCTTT.

The chain recombines TRBV29-1 with TRBJ2-7; TRBD1 matches at 9 bases. The CDR3 sequence is 13 residues long. V lost 8 bases, J lost 6 bases, and 11 bases stayed unmatched. CDR1 and CDR2 from the germline V gene are SQVTM and ANQGSEA. CDR3: CSIRLQGAGEQYF. DNA for the CDR3: TGCAGCATCCGACTACAGGGGGCTGGCGAGCAGTACTTC.

Comments on this clone: Other DNA sequences in this sample translate to the same CDR3. V and J are TRBV7-6 and TRBJ1-1; the D gene is possibly TRBD1 (6 bases). The CDR3 extends over 13 amino acids. Trimming stripped 5 bases from V and 1 base from J, with 8 bases between. In germline, CDR1 is SGHVS, CDR2 FNYEAQ. The DNA of the CDR3 is TGTGCCAGCAGCCTGGACAGGAACACTGAAGCTTTCTTT. Protein: CASSLDRNTEAFF.

In its sample, this clone was seen a few times. One end of the junction varies from germline; a read error may be responsible. This chain joins TRBV7-2 and TRBJ2-7, with D possibly matching TRBD1 (6 bases). Germline V gives CDR1 SGHTA, CDR2 FQGNSA. The CDR3 is 10 amino acids. The CDR3 spells CASSSGTPVF. The DNA for the CDR3 is TGTGCCAGCAGCTCGGGGACACCAGTATTC.

The V call is TRBV18, the J call TRBJ2-2, with D perhaps matching TRBD2 (5 bases). The CDR3 is 16 residues long. V lost 3 bases, J lost 6 bases, and 17 bases lay in between. Germline V CDR1 and CDR2: KGHSH, LQKENI. CDR3 coding DNA: TGTGCCAGCTCACCCTATCCGAGCGGTTTGGCCGGGGAGCTGTTTTTT. Protein: CASSPYPSGLAGELFF. The variable domain in full, with the rest retrieved from reference TRBV18 and TRBJ2-2, is NAGVMQNPRHLVRRRGQEARLRCSPMKGHSHVYWYRQLPEEGLKFMVYLQKENIIDESGMPKERFSAEFPKEGPSILRIQQVVRGDSAAYFCASSPYPSGLAGELFFGEGSRLTVL.

This clone appeared a single time. The chain joins TRBV27 to TRBJ1-1; D perhaps matches TRBD1 (5 bases). The CDR3 consists of 17 residues. Trimming stripped 4 bases from V and 0 bases from J, with 18 bases between. The V gene's germline CDR1 is MNHEY and CDR2 SMNVEV (reference sequence). CDR3 in DNA: TGTGCCAGCAGTTGGACTTGGGGGGGTGGGATGAACACTGAAGCTTTCTTT. Its translation: CASSWTWGGGMNTEAFF.

The V gene is TRBV7-9, the J gene TRBJ2-7; tentatively, D is TRBD1 (6 bases). Trimming removed 4 bases from V and 3 bases from J, with 16 bases in between. This CDR3 has 15 residues. Germline V gene data show CDR1 as SEHNR and CDR2 as FQNEAQ (reference sequence). Here the CDR3 DNA reads TGTGCCAGCAGCTCCGGATGGACAGAGAACTACGAGCAGTACTTC. This translates into CASSSGWTENYEQYF. The whole variable domain, filled in from reference TRBV7-9 and TRBJ2-7, reads DTGVSQNPRHKITKRGQNVTFRCDPISEHNRLYWYRQTLGQGPEFLTYFQNEAQLEKSRLLSDRFSAERPKGSFSTLEIQRTEQGDSAMYLCASSSGWTENYEQYFGPGTRLTVT.

The gene calls are TRBV11-2 and TRBJ2-3, with 10 bases matching TRBD2. The V and J ends lost 5 bases and 8 bases, in that order; junction bases with no gene match: 13. The length of the CDR3 is 16 residues. CDR1 and CDR2 (germline): SGHAT, FQNNGV. CDR3 in amino acids: CASSPEPGLARTTQYF. CDR3 coding DNA: TGTGCCAGCAGCCCAGAACCGGGACTAGCGAGAACTACGCAGTATTTT. Full variable domain (outside the CDR3, taken from reference TRBV11-2 and TRBJ2-3): EAGVAQSPRYKIIEKRQSVAFWCNPISGHATLYWYQQILGQGPKLLIQFQNNGVVDDSQLPKDRFSAERLKGVDSTLKIQPAKLEDSAVYLCASSPEPGLARTTQYFGPGTRLTVL.

This clone was found a few times. The J gene is TRBJ1-1, the V gene TRBV5-1, with 7 bases matching TRBD1. V was pared by 4 bases and J by 5 bases, with 8 bases of the junction left unmatched. Germline CDR1 is SGHRS and CDR2 is YFSETQ. The CDR3 extends over 14 amino acids. The CDR3 DNA is TGCGCCAGCAGCCCTAGACAGGGACGGACTGAAGCTTTCTTT. Translation: CASSPRQGRTEAFF.

The chain links TRBV11-2 to TRBJ2-1; D possibly corresponds to TRBD2 (6 bases). Trimming left V 5 bases short and J 4 bases short, with 15 bases between. The CDR3 runs 15 residues. CDR1 is SGHAT, CDR2 FQNNGV, per germline. The CDR3 nucleotides read TGTGCCAGCAGCCCTCTGGGGACTTTGTACAATGAGCAGTTCTTC. Protein sequence: CASSPLGTLYNEQFF.